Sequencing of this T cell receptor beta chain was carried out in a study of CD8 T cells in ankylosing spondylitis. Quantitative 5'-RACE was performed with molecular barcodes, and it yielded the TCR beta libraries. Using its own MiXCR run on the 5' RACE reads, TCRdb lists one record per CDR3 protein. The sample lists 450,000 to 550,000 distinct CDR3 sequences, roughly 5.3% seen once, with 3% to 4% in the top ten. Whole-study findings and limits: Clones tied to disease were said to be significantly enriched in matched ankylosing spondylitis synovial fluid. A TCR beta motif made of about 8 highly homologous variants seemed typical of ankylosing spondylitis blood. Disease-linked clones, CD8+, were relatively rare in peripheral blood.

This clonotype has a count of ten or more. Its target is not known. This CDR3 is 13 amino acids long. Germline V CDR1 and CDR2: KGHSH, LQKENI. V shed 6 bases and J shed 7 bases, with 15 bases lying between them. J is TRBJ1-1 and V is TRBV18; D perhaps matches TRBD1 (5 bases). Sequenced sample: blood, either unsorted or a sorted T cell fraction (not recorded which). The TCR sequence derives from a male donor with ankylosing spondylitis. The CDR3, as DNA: TGTGCCAGCTCCTCGGACACCGCCGGTGAAGCTTTCTTT. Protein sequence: CASSSDTAGEAFF.